These T cell receptor beta chains were read from a single sample in a study of T-cell reconstitution after alpha-beta-depleted transplantation in children. TCRdb itself ran the PCR reads through MiXCR, one entry per CDR3 protein. Of about 290,000 distinct CDR3 sequences listed, over 9.5% are singletons. Sample: PBMCs, taken before TCRalphabeta/CD19-depleted stem cell transplant. Receptors were obtained from a boy under two years old with acute myeloid leukemia, due to receive a stem cell transplant. CDR3s include the opening cysteine and the closing phenylalanine or tryptophan. The D gene is left open where the match is weak. Not all rows give a size; the values are once, few, many and, for expanded clones, a class.

v_call	clone_size	d_call	j_call	cdr3_aa	cdr3_nt
TRBV7-6	many	TRBD1	TRBJ2-7	CASSPDRGYEQYF	TGTGCCAGCAGCCCGGACAGGGGCTACGAGCAGTACTTC
TRBV29-1	many	NA	TRBJ2-3	CSVEETRDLDTQYF	TGCAGCGTTGAAGAAACTCGGGATTTAGATACGCAGTATTTT
TRBV24-1	many	NA	TRBJ2-4	CATSDLAGHYF	TGTGCCACCAGTGATTTGGCGGGACACTACTTC
TRBV7-6	many	NA	TRBJ2-5	CASSLGDARGRETQYF	TGTGCCAGCAGCTTAGGAGACGCCAGGGGAAGGGAGACCCAGTACTTC
TRBV7-2	many	NA	TRBJ2-3	CASSSGPEGHTDTQYF	TGTGCCAGCAGCTCGGGGCCTGAAGGACACACAGATACGCAGTATTTT
TRBV12-3/TRBV12-4	many	TRBD1	TRBJ1-6	CASRPGTGFNSPLHF	TGTGCCAGCAGGCCCGGGACAGGCTTTAATTCACCCCTCCACTTT
TRBV7-8	many	TRBD1	TRBJ1-5	CASSQRDRGPNQPQHF	TGTGCCAGCAGCCAGCGGGACAGGGGGCCCAATCAGCCCCAGCATTTT
TRBV6-5	many	TRBD2	TRBJ2-3	CASSYSLAGGQIRMQYF	TGTGCCAGCAGTTACTCCCTAGCGGGGGGCCAAATACGGATGCAGTATTTT
TRBV20-1	many	TRBD2	TRBJ2-1	CSARPLAGGPYNEQFF	TGCAGTGCTAGGCCCCTAGCGGGAGGGCCCTACAATGAGCAGTTCTTC
TRBV4-2	many	TRBD2	TRBJ2-7	CASSQVAGSYEQYF	TGTGCCAGCAGCCAAGTAGCGGGGTCCTACGAGCAGTACTTC
TRBV4-1	many	TRBD1	TRBJ2-7	CASSQQTGTEQYF	TGCGCCAGCAGCCAGCAGACAGGGACCGAGCAGTACTTC
TRBV9	many	NA	TRBJ1-6	CASSVIPGSPLHF	TGTGCCAGCAGCGTAATCCCTGGGTCACCCCTCCACTTT
TRBV6-2/TRBV6-3	few	TRBD2	TRBJ2-1	CASSYSSGLAKLINYNEQFF	TGTGCCAGCAGTTACTCCTCGGGACTAGCCAAGCTGATCAACTACAATGAGCAGTTCTTC
TRBV7-2	many	NA	TRBJ2-7	CASSPRFPRSPLEQYF	TGTGCCAGCAGCCCCCGTTTTCCGAGATCTCCCCTCGAGCAGTACTTC
TRBV25-1	many	NA	TRBJ2-5	CASSNHKYQETQYF	TGTGCCAGCAGTAACCACAAGTACCAAGAGACCCAGTACTTC
TRBV27	once	NA	TRBJ2-2	CASSLGWSTGELFF	TGTGCCAGCAGCCTAGGCTGGTCCACCGGGGAGCTGTTTTTT
TRBV7-2	NA	TRBD2	TRBJ2-5	CASGPQSLVAGAETQYF	TGTGCCAGCGGCCCCCAATCTTTGGTAGCGGGAGCGGAGACCCAGTACTTC
TRBV10-3	many	NA	TRBJ2-5	CAISPGTKETQYF	TGTGCCATCAGCCCCGGGACGAAAGAGACCCAGTACTTC
TRBV20-1	many	NA	TRBJ2-7	CSAPTGRSSYEQYF	TGCAGTGCTCCAACAGGGAGGTCCTCCTACGAGCAGTACTTC
TRBV20-1	many	TRBD1	TRBJ1-1	CSAKAGNRGRTGTEAFF	TGCAGTGCTAAGGCGGGGAACAGGGGGCGAACGGGCACTGAAGCTTTCTTT
TRBV11-1	few	TRBD1	TRBJ2-6	CASSLLEDRDVSGANVLTF	TGTGCCAGCAGTTTGCTTGAGGACAGGGACGTCTCTGGGGCCAACGTCCTGACTTTC
TRBV9	many	NA	TRBJ2-7	CASSVVPNYEQYF	TGTGCCAGCAGCGTAGTGCCAAACTACGAGCAGTACTTC
TRBV5-8	NA	NA	TRBJ2-4	CASSLGPRVTSRNIQYF	TGTGCCAGCAGCTTGGGTCCCAGGGTAACAAGTAGAAACATTCAGTACTTC
TRBV11-1	many	NA	TRBJ2-3	CASSSPIFFVPGDTDTQYF	TGTGCCAGCAGCTCCCCCATCTTCTTCGTGCCAGGGGACACAGATACGCAGTATTTT
TRBV10-1	NA	NA	TRBJ2-7	CASSEPRDSYEQYF	TGCGCCAGCAGTGAGCCCCGGGACTCCTACGAGCAGTACTTC
TRBV28	many	TRBD1	TRBJ2-5	CASIRTGEGTQYF	TGTGCCAGCATCCGGACAGGGGAGGGGACCCAGTACTTC
TRBV4-3	many	NA	TRBJ2-7	CASSQDWEYYEQYF	TGCGCCAGCAGCCAAGATTGGGAGTACTACGAGCAGTACTTC
TRBV14	many	NA	TRBJ1-3	CASSQVSYPWRGGGNTIYF	TGTGCCAGCAGCCAAGTGTCTTACCCTTGGAGGGGAGGTGGAAACACCATATATTTT
TRBV20-1	few	TRBD2	TRBJ2-7	CSARALTSGSLSYEQYF	TGCAGTGCTAGAGCCCTTACTAGCGGGAGCCTCTCCTACGAGCAGTACTTC
TRBV6-5	many	TRBD1	TRBJ2-5	CASSSPGQGILETQYF	TGTGCCAGCAGTTCCCCGGGACAGGGGATCCTAGAGACCCAGTACTTC
TRBV29-1	few	NA	TRBJ2-7	CSVGGGFTYEQYF	TGCAGCGTTGGAGGGGGGTTTACCTACGAGCAGTACTTC
TRBV6-1	many	NA	TRBJ2-1	CASRLTAYNEQFF	TGTGCCAGCAGACTGACTGCATACAATGAGCAGTTCTTC
TRBV29-1	many	NA	TRBJ1-1	CSPQRLQGTEAFF	TGCAGCCCCCAAAGGCTCCAGGGCACTGAAGCTTTCTTT
TRBV5-1	many	NA	TRBJ2-6	CASSLRGVPSGANVLTF	TGCGCCAGCAGCTTGCGGGGAGTCCCCTCTGGGGCCAACGTCCTGACTTTC
TRBV3-1	NA	NA	TRBJ2-5	CASSQGGAETQYF	TGTGCCAGCAGCCAAGGAGGGGCGGAGACCCAGTACTTC
TRBV29-1	few	NA	TRBJ2-7	CSVLGQAYEQYF	TGCAGCGTTTTGGGACAAGCCTACGAGCAGTACTTC
TRBV29-1	many	NA	TRBJ1-5	CSVKSGPNQPQHF	TGCAGCGTTAAATCTGGGCCCAACCAGCCCCAGCATTTT
TRBV24-1	many	TRBD2	TRBJ2-1	CATSDPGTSGSHEQFF	TGTGCCACCAGTGACCCCGGGACTAGCGGGAGCCATGAGCAGTTCTTC
TRBV6-4	many	TRBD2	TRBJ2-1	CASSEVGSSGKYNEQFF	TGTGCCAGCAGTGAGGTGGGGTCTAGCGGGAAATACAATGAGCAGTTCTTC
TRBV7-6	NA	TRBD1	TRBJ2-7	CASSLARQGSGYEQYF	TGTGCCAGCAGCTTAGCGAGACAGGGGAGTGGATACGAGCAGTACTTC
TRBV29-1	many	NA	TRBJ2-3	CSVVGTMRDTQYF	TGCAGCGTTGTAGGGACAATGAGAGATACGCAGTATTTT
TRBV20-1	many	TRBD2	TRBJ2-1	CSASGAYNEQFF	TGCAGTGCGAGCGGGGCCTACAATGAGCAGTTCTTC
TRBV28	few	NA	TRBJ2-1	CASMGEGNNEQFF	TGTGCCAGCATGGGAGAAGGAAACAATGAGCAGTTCTTC
TRBV29-1	many	NA	TRBJ2-7	CSVEDYRAPYEQYF	TGCAGCGTTGAAGACTACAGGGCTCCCTACGAGCAGTACTTC
TRBV11-2	many	TRBD2	TRBJ2-7	CASSPPGGPSYEQYF	TGTGCCAGCAGCCCGCCGGGAGGTCCTTCCTACGAGCAGTACTTC
TRBV12-3/TRBV12-4	NA	NA	TRBJ2-3	CASSFPTRVDTQYF	TGTGCCAGCAGTTTCCCCACCAGGGTAGATACGCAGTATTTT
TRBV20-1	few	TRBD1	TRBJ1-6	CSARTGYGSPLHF	TGCAGTGCTAGGACAGGGTACGGTTCACCCCTCCACTTT
TRBV25-1	NA	NA	TRBJ2-2	CASSEYKDRTGELFF	TGTGCCAGCAGTGAATATAAGGACAGAACCGGGGAGCTGTTTTTT
TRBV24-1	many	NA	TRBJ2-7	CATSDYGHPEQYF	TGTGCCACCAGTGATTACGGACACCCTGAGCAGTACTTC
TRBV6-5	NA	TRBD1	TRBJ1-1	CASSYPPSRTGNTEAFF	TGTGCCAGCAGTTACCCACCTTCGAGGACAGGGAACACTGAAGCTTTCTTT
TRBV12-3/TRBV12-4	many	NA	TRBJ1-2	CASSLSIYYGYTF	TGTGCCAGCAGTTTATCGATTTACTATGGCTACACCTTC
TRBV7-6	once	TRBD2	TRBJ2-7	CASSLFGGGADEQYF	TGTGCCAGCAGCTTATTCGGCGGGGGGGCCGACGAGCAGTACTTC
TRBV29-1	few	TRBD2	TRBJ2-2	CSAGTSGGVGTGELFF	TGCAGCGCCGGGACTAGCGGGGGGGTCGGCACCGGGGAGCTGTTTTTT
TRBV20-1	many	TRBD1	TRBJ1-4	CSASRQGNEKLFF	TGCAGTGCTAGTAGACAGGGTAATGAAAAACTGTTTTTT
TRBV28	few	TRBD2	TRBJ2-7	CASRVGTSILYEQYF	TGTGCCAGCAGGGTCGGGACTAGCATCCTCTACGAGCAGTACTTC